The subject of this entry is one T cell receptor beta chain. TCRdb's copy holds only in-frame clones and misses some; the assay was immunoSEQ multiplex PCR. The sample consists of approximately 400,000 clones, approximately 90% of them appearing once. Germline V gene lookup returns CDR1 SGHTA and CDR2 FQGNSA. The V and J ends lost 1 base and 2 bases respectively, with 15 bases between them. CDR3 length: 16 residues. This sample stems from a study of blood T cell repertoires in COVID-19. A PCR-confirmed or clinician-diagnosed COVID-19 case had contacted exposed participants within 2 weeks of entry. This receptor was obtained from a woman in her thirties or forties who had been exposed to COVID-19. This rearrangement joins TRBV7-2 to TRBJ2-7; D might be TRBD2 (5 bases). The sequenced sample was PBMCs or T cells enriched from blood (not recorded which). The CDR3 nucleotides are TGTGCCAGCAGCTTAGTATCAAGCGGAGGAACCTACGAGCAGTACTTC. Protein sequence: CASSLVSSGGTYEQYF.